This T cell receptor (beta chain) is drawn from a study of blood T cell repertoires in COVID-19 (dated by TCRdb to about 2020). For the study in its entirety: Samples from collaborators originated in the United States, Italy and Spain and spanned both the acute and convalescent phases of COVID-19. The sample metadata nearly always contained a de-identified subject ID, COVID-19 status, age in years and sex. The repertoires were released in a freely available public database meant as a resource for research on the immune response to SARS-CoV-2. The prospective study material was composed of cDNA or gDNA derived from T cells, B-cell-depleted T cells, or PBMCs. Samples were obtained from the ongoing ImmuneRACE study (first 160 participants) and from over 1,000 subjects provided by 6 global collaborators. Deeply sampled blood TCRbeta repertoires from subjects exposed to, actively infected with, or recovered from COVID-19 were included in the dataset. HLA class I and class II types, where available, came from metadata supplied by the sample provider rather than from assay-based typing. Points the paper makes about the study in general: The amount of clinical and demographic metadata varied by source and participant and was provided uncurated.

TCRbeta CDR3 regions were amplified from genomic DNA using the immunoSEQ Assay, a bias-controlled multiplex PCR. The published analysis was carried out like this. The number of nucleated cells in each sample was estimated from the amplification of reference gene primers within the assay. Sequence reads were collapsed and filtered to measure the absolute abundance of every unique TCRbeta CDR3 rearrangement. For each sample, productive Simpson clonality was calculated as the square root of Simpson's diversity index over productive rearrangements. TCRdb's version of the immuneACCESS table is confined to in-frame rearrangements and falls short of the full clone set. An unresolved V gene accounts for under half of the shortfall where checked; the remainder is of unknown origin. That table furnishes V, J and clone size, whereas the DNA furnished D and trimming. This sample comprises 260,000 or so clones, approximately 82% of them detected only once. The ten largest clones capture 5% to 6% of the sample.

This clone was observed a few times. Its antigen specificity is not known. Base qualities are not recorded, but no much larger clone differs from it by a single base. CDR1 and CDR2 (SGHRS, YFSETQ) derive from the germline V gene. Relative to germline, V is missing 4 bases and J is missing 4 bases, with 6 bases of the junction outside any gene match. The CDR3 measures 14 amino acids from cysteine to phenylalanine. Of the read, only the CDR3 DNA is kept; its 42 bases are in frame from base 1. Collaborating institutions collected whole blood in K2EDTA tubes following their own protocols. For TCRbeta analysis, collaborators shipped samples in one of three forms: frozen whole blood, isolated PBMCs, or DNA extracted from either of those sample types.

This clonotype was sampled from an elderly man with acute or convalescent COVID-19. Recombination connected TRBV5-1 to TRBJ1-2, with 8 central nucleotides matching TRBD1. Sample: peripheral blood. The nucleotides read TGCGCCAGCAGCGCCGGGACAGGCCCCTATGGCTACACCTTC. The encoded protein is CASSAGTGPYGYTF.